The TCR beta chain under discussion was sequenced for a study of T-cell memory formation after mild COVID-19. TCR alpha and TCR beta cDNA libraries with sample barcodes and UMIs came from 5'RACE using constant-segment primers. TCRdb independently ran MiXCR on the 5' RACE reads; one entry per CDR3 protein. This sample has under 550,000 distinct CDR3 sequences, with 18% found just once. This clonotype has a handful of counts. Antigen: not known. General study findings and limits: Memory cells collected pre-infection included some clones that later responded, suggesting cross-reactive memory joined. Still unconfirmed is whether the second-wave clones peaking on day 37 recognized SARS-CoV-2.

Sequencing input: PBMCs or a T cell subset sorted from them (not recorded which). This clonotype originated in a man younger than 30 who had mild COVID-19 (a few samples of this study predate the infection). Cell type and time point are not known.

The CDR3 DNA reads TGTGCCAGCAGCCCGGACAATGAGGATACGCAGTATTTT. Its translation: CASSPDNEDTQYF. The chain uses TRBV3-1 and TRBJ2-3; weak D call: TRBD1 (5 bases). The germline V gene encodes CDR1 LGHDT and CDR2 YNNKEL (reference sequence). Trimming removed 4 bases at V and 6 bases at J, with 11 bases between. This CDR3 has 13 amino acids.